This TCR beta chain is from a study of T cells in Graves' hyperthyroidism and ophthalmopathy. Notes on this clonotype: Antigen: not known.

The TCR beta CDR3 regions underwent amplification using RNA transcripts as the source. When the TCR CDR3 underwent first-round RT-PCR, the HTBI primer set was used. TCRdb redid the calling of the multiplex PCR reads with MiXCR, one entry per CDR3 protein. This table holds 300,000 to 450,000 distinct CDR3 sequences, approximately 14% found once. Study-wide results and limits: Ophthalmopathy got predicted by the model a median roughly 6.1 months before its onset.

The sequence came from a woman under 30 with Graves' hyperthyroidism that later progressed to Graves' ophthalmopathy. Sequencing used blood.

CDR3 loop: CATSEPQTGEKTYNEQFF. For the CDR3, the DNA is TGTGCCACCAGTGAACCACAAACAGGGGAAAAGACCTACAATGAGCAGTTCTTC. The rearrangement joins TRBV24-1 to TRBJ2-1, with 7 positions matching TRBD1. J lost 2 bases, V lost 4 bases, and 13 bases had no gene match. The CDR3 has 18 residues. CDR1 and CDR2 from the germline V gene are KGHDR and SFDVKD.